Reported below is one T cell receptor beta chain. Original processing methods: Scientists estimated how many nucleated cells there were by amplifying reference gene primers. Using immunoSEQ multiplex PCR, the repertoire was profiled, and TCRdb retains in-frame clones only, with some absent. The DNA gave D and trimming, while V, J and clone size come from that table. The sample yields roughly 220,000 clones, roughly 80% seen once. These data come from a study of blood T cell repertoires in COVID-19. The overall study: From T cells, B-cell-depleted T cells, or PBMCs came the material, which was cDNA or gDNA.

The V and J ends lost 3 bases and 4 bases respectively, with 13 bases between them. CDR1 is MNHEY, CDR2 SMNVEV, per germline (reference sequence). The CDR3 has 14 amino acids. This sequence was found in a woman aged 80 or older with COVID-19, enrolled during active disease. Sequencing was done on a sample of peripheral blood. J is TRBJ2-7 and V is TRBV27; a possible D gene is TRBD2 (6 bases). The CDR3 loop is CASSFRRLAYEQYF. CDR3 in DNA: TGTGCCAGCAGTTTCCGACGGCTAGCGTACGAGCAGTACTTC.